Described below is a single T cell receptor beta chain sequence and its context. Its antigen remains unidentified. No base quality values were provided; no much bigger clone lies one nucleotide off. Clipping removes 4 bases from V and 3 bases from J, with 2 as the unmatched junction base count. Including cysteine and phenylalanine, the CDR3 has 15 amino acids. Only CDR3 DNA remains: 45 bases, in frame from the first base. For CDR1 and CDR2, the germline V gene lists SGHTA and FQGTGA. This specimen comes from a study of T cell responses to AZD1222 COVID-19 vaccine (dated by TCRdb to about 2021). Study-level background: A total of under 250 trial participants underwent TCR sequencing, of whom 207 had received two doses of AZD1222 and around 25 had received two doses of the MenACWY control vaccine. Trial participants were enrolled by age into subgroups of 18-55, 56-69 and 70-plus years, and around 140, 26 and 57 TCR-sequenced participants, respectively, were included in these subgroups. What the authors observed across the whole study: Conclusions about previously exposed vaccinees are limited, since just five to seven AZD1222 recipients were seropositive for SARS-CoV-2 at baseline. After two AZD1222 doses, spike-specific TCR breadth and depth were significantly higher than at day 0 and than in MenACWY recipients. Because no day 14 peak-response samples were available, the repertoires could be characterized only after the peak T cell response. In the small 56-69-year group, the increase in depth fell short of significance, most likely because of low power. Nearly half of unique spike-specific TCRs reportedly recognized epitopes outside regions mutated in the B.1.351 and B.1.1.7 variants. The vaccine-associated CD4 TCRs covered the entire spike protein, and the dominant responses fell in regions 160-218 and 743-854. Participants were mostly white British, with more females than males. The authors suggested clonal diversity may have been underestimated.

The CDR3 regions of human TCRbeta chains were analyzed by immunosequencing. Per the authors' processing: Repertoire TCRs were matched against a reference library of SARS-CoV-2-specific TCRs generated with the MIRA antigen-specificity platform. Breadth was defined as the fraction of unique TCRs that were SARS-CoV-2-associated. Depth was defined as the fraction of total T cells that were SARS-CoV-2-associated. Using the MIRA data, every spike-specific TCR was mapped to the spike region that the TCR reacted to and assigned to either a CD4 or a CD8 class. Log10-transformed breadth and depth values were compared by one-way ANOVA with Sidak's multiple comparisons tests. TCRdb retrieved this table from immuneACCESS and kept in-frame rearrangements only. Not all clones are present; in checked studies, unresolved V genes account for under half, and no reason is known for the remainder. V and J calls and clone size are given by that table; D and trimming were obtained from the DNA. The sample yields more than 120,000 clones; around 90% were counted once. Roughly 5.4% of the sample rests with the top ten.

Per the publication, the time point label means: about 28 days (+/-7) after the second vaccine dose. Reading the label with the study, this specimen's treatment or condition is: meningococcal conjugate vaccine given as trial control. The vaccinee samples were drawn from two UK trials, COV001 and COV002, one of which was a single-blind randomized controlled phase 2/3 trial testing AZD1222 (ChAdOx1 nCoV-19) in healthy adults. For TCRbeta chain sequencing, PBMC samples were collected from trial participants at day 0 and at day 28 after the second dose. The sequence links TRBV7-3 to TRBJ2-3, and 12 junctional nucleotides match TRBD1. This material consisted of peripheral blood, taken 28 days after the second dose of the MenACWY control vaccine. The sequence derives from an adult who received the MenACWY meningococcal vaccine as a control. The nucleotide sequence is given as TGTGCCAGCAGCTGGGACAGGGGGCGAACAGATACGCAGTATTTT. This codes for CASSWDRGRTDTQYF. With the portions outside the CDR3 filled from the reference TRBV7-3 and TRBJ2-3 genes, the complete variable region becomes GAGVSQTPSNKVTEKGKYVELRCDPISGHTALYWYRQSLGQGPEFLIYFQGTGAADDSGLPNDRFFAVRPEGSVSTLKIQRTERGDSAVYLCASSWDRGRTDTQYFGPGTRLTVL.